Listed here are 2 T cell receptor beta chains from one sample, sequenced in a study of T cell responses to AZD1222 COVID-19 vaccine. Here immunoSEQ multiplex PCR was the method, and the copy in TCRdb shows in-frame clones only, minus some. The sample has 130,000 to 150,000 clones; 70% to 90% are singletons. The source was peripheral blood, collected on day 0 of AZD1222 vaccination. These receptor sequences come from an adult in good health.

The chain links TRBV19 to TRBJ1-3, with unresolved D. Between the trimmed V and J ends, which lost 7 bases and 0 bases, there was a span of 10 bases. The CDR3 is made up of 14 amino acids. From germline, CDR1 is LNHDA and CDR2 SQIVND (reference sequence). The CDR3 spells CASMRSSSGNTIYF. CDR3 nucleotides: TGTGCCAGTATGAGATCCAGCTCTGGAAACACCATATATTTT. The complete variable domain, with remaining parts taken from reference TRBV19 and TRBJ1-3, reads DGGITQSPKYLFRKEGQNVTLSCEQNLNHDAMYWYRQDPGQGLRLIYYSQIVNDFQKGDIAEGYSVSREKKESFPLTVTSAQKNPTAFYLCASMRSSSGNTIYFGEGSWLTVV.

This chain connects TRBV5-1 to TRBJ2-5; TRBD2 matches at 13 bases. CDR3 length equals 16 residues. Germline V gene sequence: CDR1 SGHRS, CDR2 YFSETQ. Losses at the gene ends were 9 bases for V and 1 base for J; bases not matched to a gene: 9. CDR3 region: CATKVTSGGAQETQYF. CDR3 bases: TGCGCCACCAAAGTCACTAGCGGGGGGGCCCAAGAGACCCAGTACTTC.